This entry describes one T cell receptor beta chain. The antigen is not known. The sample belongs to a study of OX40 agonist ivuxolimab in advanced cancers. Study details: Of the patients, three showed partial responses, one with hepatocellular carcinoma and two with cutaneous melanoma. Study-wide results and caveats: Antigens targeted by the expanded peripheral T cells were not determined.

The assay was immunoSEQ multiplex PCR, and TCRdb's table has in-frame clones only and misses some. The sample lists approximately 44,000 clones, about 80% occurring once. Excluded were patients having autoimmune disease history or systemic immunosuppression. Germline V CDR1 and CDR2: MDHEN, SYDVKM. The CDR3 runs to 14 residues. Trimming left V 3 bases short and J 3 bases short, with 9 bases between. The clonotype comes from an adult with an advanced solid tumor such as melanoma, head and neck, liver or kidney cancer. The chain is built from TRBV28 and TRBJ1-5; perhaps TRBD1 as D (5 bases). The sequencing here drew on CD4+ or CD8+ T cells sorted from blood, taken in a trial of the OX40 agonist ivuxolimab. In DNA, the CDR3 is TGTGCCAGCAGTTTGGGGGGGTACAATCAGCCCCAGCATTTT. It translates to CASSLGGYNQPQHF.